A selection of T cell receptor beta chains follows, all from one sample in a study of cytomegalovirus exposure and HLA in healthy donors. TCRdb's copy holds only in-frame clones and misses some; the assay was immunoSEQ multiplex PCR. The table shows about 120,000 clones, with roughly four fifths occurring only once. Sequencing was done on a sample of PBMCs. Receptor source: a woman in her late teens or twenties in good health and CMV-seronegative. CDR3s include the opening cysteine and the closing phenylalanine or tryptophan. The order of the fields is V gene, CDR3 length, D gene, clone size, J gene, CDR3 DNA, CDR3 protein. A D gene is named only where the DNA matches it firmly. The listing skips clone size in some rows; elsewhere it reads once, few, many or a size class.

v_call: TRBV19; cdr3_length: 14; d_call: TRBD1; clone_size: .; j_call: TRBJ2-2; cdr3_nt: TGTGCCGGTTCTCAGGGGGCGGACACCGGGGAGCTGTTTTTT; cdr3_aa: CAGSQGADTGELFF
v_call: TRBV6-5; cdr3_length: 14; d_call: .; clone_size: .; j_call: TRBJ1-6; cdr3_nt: TGTGCCAGCAGTTACTCGGGGGCGAATTCACCCCTCCACTTT; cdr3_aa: CASSYSGANSPLHF
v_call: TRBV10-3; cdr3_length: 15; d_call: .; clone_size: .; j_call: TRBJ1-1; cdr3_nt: TGTGCCATCAGGAGGATCCGCGGGATCGTCACTGAAGCTTTCTTT; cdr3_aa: CAIRRIRGIVTEAFF
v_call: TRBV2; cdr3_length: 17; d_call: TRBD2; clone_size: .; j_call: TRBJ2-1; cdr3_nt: TGTGCCAGCAGGGGGACTAGCGGGGGAACTAGGAGGAATGAGCAGTTCTTC; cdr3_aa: CASRGTSGGTRRNEQFF
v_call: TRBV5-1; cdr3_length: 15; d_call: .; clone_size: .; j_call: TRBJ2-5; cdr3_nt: TGCGCCAGCAGCTTGGCCGGGAGGACAGAAGAGACCCAGTACTTC; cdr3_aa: CASSLAGRTEETQYF
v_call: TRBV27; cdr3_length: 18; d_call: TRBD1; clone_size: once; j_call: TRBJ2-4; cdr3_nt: TGTGCCAGCCCTTCGGGACAGGGGGCAATGAAAGCCAAAAACATTCAGTACTTC; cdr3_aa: CASPSGQGAMKAKNIQYF
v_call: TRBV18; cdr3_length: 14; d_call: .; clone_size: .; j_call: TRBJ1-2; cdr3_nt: TGTGCCAGCTCTCCCCCCGGGGGAGAAGACGGCTACACCTTC; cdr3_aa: CASSPPGGEDGYTF
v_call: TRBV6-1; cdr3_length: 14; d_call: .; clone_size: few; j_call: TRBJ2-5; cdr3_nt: TGTGCCAGCACCCGACACTCGGAAGGAGAGACCCAGTACTTC; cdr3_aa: CASTRHSEGETQYF
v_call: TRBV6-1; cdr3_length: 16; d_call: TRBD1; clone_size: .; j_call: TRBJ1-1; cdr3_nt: TGTGCCAGCAGTGAAGAGGCACAGGGGGCGGACACTGAAGCTTTCTTT; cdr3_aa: CASSEEAQGADTEAFF
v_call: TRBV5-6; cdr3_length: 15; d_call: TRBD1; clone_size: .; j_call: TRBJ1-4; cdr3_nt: TGTGCCAGCAGCTATACCCCAGGGGGCTATGAAAAACTGTTTTTT; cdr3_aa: CASSYTPGGYEKLFF
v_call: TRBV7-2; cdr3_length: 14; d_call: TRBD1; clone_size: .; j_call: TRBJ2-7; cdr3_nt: TGTGCCAGCAGCTTAGAGGGGACAGGGCGGGGACAGTACTTC; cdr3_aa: CASSLEGTGRGQYF
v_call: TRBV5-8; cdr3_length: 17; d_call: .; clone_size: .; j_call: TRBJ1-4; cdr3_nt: TGTGCCAGCAGCTTGAGAGGCAGGGTGGGGTCTAATGAAAAACTGTTTTTT; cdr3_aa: CASSLRGRVGSNEKLFF
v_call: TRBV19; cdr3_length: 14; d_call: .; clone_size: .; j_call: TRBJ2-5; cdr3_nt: TGTGCCAGTAGTATAGAGTTGACAGAAGAGACCCAGTACTTC; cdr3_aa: CASSIELTEETQYF
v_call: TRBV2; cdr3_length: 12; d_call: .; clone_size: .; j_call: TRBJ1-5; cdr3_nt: TGTGCCAGCAGAGGCACGGGGGGGCCCCAGCATTTT; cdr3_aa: CASRGTGGPQHF
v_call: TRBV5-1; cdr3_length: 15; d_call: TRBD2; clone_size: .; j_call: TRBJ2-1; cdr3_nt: TGCGCCAGCACCGGACTAGCGGGGGGCTACAATGAGCAGTTCTTC; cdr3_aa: CASTGLAGGYNEQFF
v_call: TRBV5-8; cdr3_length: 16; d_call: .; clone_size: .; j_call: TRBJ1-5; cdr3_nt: TGTGCCAGCAGCGCCTCGCGGGGGGGAAGCAATCAGCCCCAGCATTTT; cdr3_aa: CASSASRGGSNQPQHF
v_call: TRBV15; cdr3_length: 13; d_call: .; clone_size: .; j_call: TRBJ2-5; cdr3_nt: TGTGCCACCAGCAGAGACCAGGCGGGGATCCAGTACTTC; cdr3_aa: CATSRDQAGIQYF
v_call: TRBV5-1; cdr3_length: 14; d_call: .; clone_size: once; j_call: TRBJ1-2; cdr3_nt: TGCGCCAGCAGCTTCTTGACTCAGACCTATGGCTACACCTTC; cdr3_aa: CASSFLTQTYGYTF
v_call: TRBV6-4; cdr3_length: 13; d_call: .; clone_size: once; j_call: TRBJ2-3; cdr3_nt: TGTGCCAGCAGTGCCCAAAGGGGAGATACGCAGTATTTT; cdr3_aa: CASSAQRGDTQYF
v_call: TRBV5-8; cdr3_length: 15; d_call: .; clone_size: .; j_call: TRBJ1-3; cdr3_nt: TGTGCCAGCAGCATAGGAGGGACGCTCGGAAACACCATATATTTT; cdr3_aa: CASSIGGTLGNTIYF
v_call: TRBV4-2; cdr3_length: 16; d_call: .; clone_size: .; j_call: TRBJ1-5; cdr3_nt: TGTGCCAGCAGCCAATTTTCAGGGGTGATCCCTCAGCCCCAGCATTTT; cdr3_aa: CASSQFSGVIPQPQHF
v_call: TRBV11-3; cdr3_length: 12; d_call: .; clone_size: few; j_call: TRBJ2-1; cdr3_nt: TGTGCCAGCAGCTTAGACAGCAATGAGCAGTTCTTC; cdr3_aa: CASSLDSNEQFF
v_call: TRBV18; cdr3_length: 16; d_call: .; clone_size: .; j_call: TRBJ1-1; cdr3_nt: TGTGCCAGCTCACAATTGGTTGCAGGCGTGAACACTGAAGCTTTCTTT; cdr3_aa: CASSQLVAGVNTEAFF
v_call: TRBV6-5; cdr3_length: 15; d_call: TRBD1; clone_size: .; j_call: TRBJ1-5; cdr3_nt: TGTGCCACCCGTGAGGACAGGGGAAGAGATCAGCCCCAGCATTTT; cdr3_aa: CATREDRGRDQPQHF
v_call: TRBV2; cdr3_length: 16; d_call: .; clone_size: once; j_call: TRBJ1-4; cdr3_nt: TGTGCCAGCAGTGAAGTATATGGGCAGTTAAATGAAAAACTGTTTTTT; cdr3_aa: CASSEVYGQLNEKLFF
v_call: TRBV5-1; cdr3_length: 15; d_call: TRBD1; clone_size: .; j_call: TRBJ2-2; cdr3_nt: TGCGCCAGCAGCCCCTGGACAGGGTCCACCGGGGAGCTGTTTTTT; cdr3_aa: CASSPWTGSTGELFF
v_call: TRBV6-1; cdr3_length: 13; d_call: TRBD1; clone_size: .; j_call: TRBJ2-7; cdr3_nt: TGTGCCAGCGGACCGGGACAGTGGTACGAGCAGTACTTC; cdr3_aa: CASGPGQWYEQYF
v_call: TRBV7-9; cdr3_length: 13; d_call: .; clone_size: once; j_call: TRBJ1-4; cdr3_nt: TGTTCCAGCAGCCCCCCGGGTAATGAAAAACTGTTTTTT; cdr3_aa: CSSSPPGNEKLFF
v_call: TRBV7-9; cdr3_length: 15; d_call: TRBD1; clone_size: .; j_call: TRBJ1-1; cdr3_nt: TGTGCCAGCAGCACAGGACAGGGCGTTTCCACTGAAGCTTTCTTT; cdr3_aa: CASSTGQGVSTEAFF
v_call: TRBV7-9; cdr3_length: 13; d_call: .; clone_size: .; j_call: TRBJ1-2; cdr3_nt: TGTGCCAGCAGCGGACCAGGACAGTATGGCTACACCTTC; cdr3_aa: CASSGPGQYGYTF
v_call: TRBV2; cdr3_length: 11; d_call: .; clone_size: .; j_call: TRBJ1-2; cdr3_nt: TGTGCCTCCCAGGCCGGCTATGGCTACACCTTC; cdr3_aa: CASQAGYGYTF
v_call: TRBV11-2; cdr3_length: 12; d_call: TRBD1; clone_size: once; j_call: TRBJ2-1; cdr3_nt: TGTGCCAGCAGACGGGACAGCAATGAGCAGTTCTTC; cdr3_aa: CASRRDSNEQFF